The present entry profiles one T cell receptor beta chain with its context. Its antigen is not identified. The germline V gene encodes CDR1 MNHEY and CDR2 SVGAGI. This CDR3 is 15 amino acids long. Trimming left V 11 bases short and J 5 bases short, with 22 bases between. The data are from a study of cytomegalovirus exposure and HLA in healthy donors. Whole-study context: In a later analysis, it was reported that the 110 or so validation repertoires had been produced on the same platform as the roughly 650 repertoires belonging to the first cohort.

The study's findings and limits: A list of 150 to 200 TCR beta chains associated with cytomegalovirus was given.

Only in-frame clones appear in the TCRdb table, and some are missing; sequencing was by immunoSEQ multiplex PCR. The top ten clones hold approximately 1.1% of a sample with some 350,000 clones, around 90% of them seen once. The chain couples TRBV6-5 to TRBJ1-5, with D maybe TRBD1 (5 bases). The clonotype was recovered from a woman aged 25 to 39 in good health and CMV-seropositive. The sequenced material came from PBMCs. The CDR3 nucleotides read TGTGCCTGCGCCCCGGGACGACAGTCTCATCAGCCCCAGCATTTT. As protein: CACAPGRQSHQPQHF.